Listed below are T cell receptor beta chains from one sample, sequenced in a study of neurological immune-mediated disorders. A single record per CDR3 protein comes from TCRdb applying MiXCR to the 5' RACE reads. The table lists tens of thousands of distinct CDR3 sequences, 4.5% to 6.5% of them singletons. The sample comprised PBMCs. The receptor source for this set is a woman in her twenties or thirties with multiple sclerosis. CDR3s include the opening cysteine and the closing phenylalanine or tryptophan. The order of the fields is clone size, J gene, V gene, CDR3 protein. Rows may omit the clone size; those that give it use once, few, many or a size class.

>many|TRBJ2-1|TRBV5-1
CASGLAGYNEQFF
>many|TRBJ2-3|TRBV5-1
CASNRGDSTDTQYF
>.|TRBJ2-2|TRBV9
CASSVLGDNGELFF
>many|TRBJ2-5|TRBV20-1
CSARPQTSIGTQYF
>many|TRBJ1-2|TRBV10-3
CAIGTPKVYGYTF
>.|TRBJ2-1|TRBV20-1
CSAIKGLAGGNEQFF
>few|TRBJ2-2|TRBV20-1
CSAQRGGNTGELFF
>many|TRBJ2-5|TRBV7-9
CASSLTHGETQYF
>many|TRBJ2-2|TRBV20-1
CSAREAVTGELFF
>few|TRBJ2-1|TRBV5-6
CASSPVGTDNEQFF
>many|TRBJ2-3|TRBV5-1
CASSSGQLDTQYF
>many|TRBJ1-1|TRBV7-2
CASSGSLNTEAFF
>many|TRBJ2-2|TRBV5-1
CASSLGLPTGELFF
>many|TRBJ2-1|TRBV13
CASSQGRGNEQFF
>few|TRBJ1-5|TRBV19
CASSAWGNSNQPQHF
>few|TRBJ1-2|TRBV3-1
CASSLLPTGATNYGYTF
>.|TRBJ1-2|TRBV5-1
CDSSTEGYGYTF
>.|TRBJ1-5|TRBV12-3/TRBV12-4
CASRPTGGLNKTQNF
>few|TRBJ1-5|TRBV28
CASRQRGLGNQPQHF
>many|TRBJ1-1|TRBV20-1
CSVEGMTEAFF
>.|TRBJ1-2|TRBV27
CASSPPGTGEGYTF